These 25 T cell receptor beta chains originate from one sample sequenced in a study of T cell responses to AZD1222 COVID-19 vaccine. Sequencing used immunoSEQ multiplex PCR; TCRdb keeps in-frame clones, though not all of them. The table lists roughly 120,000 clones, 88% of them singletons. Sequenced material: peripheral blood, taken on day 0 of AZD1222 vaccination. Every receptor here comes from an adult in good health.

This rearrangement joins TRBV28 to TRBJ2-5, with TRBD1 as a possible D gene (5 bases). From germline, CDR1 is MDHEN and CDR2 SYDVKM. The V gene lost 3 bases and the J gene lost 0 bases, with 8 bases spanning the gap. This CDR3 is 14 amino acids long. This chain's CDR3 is CASSFLDNQETQYF. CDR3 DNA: TGTGCCAGCAGTTTCTTGGACAACCAAGAGACCCAGTACTTC.

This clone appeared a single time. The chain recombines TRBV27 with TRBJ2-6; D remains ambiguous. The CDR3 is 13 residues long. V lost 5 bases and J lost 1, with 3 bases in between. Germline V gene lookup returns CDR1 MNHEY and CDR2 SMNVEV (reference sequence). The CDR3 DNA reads TGTGCCAGCAGTGGATCTGGGGCCAACGTCCTGACTTTC. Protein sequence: CASSGSGANVLTF.

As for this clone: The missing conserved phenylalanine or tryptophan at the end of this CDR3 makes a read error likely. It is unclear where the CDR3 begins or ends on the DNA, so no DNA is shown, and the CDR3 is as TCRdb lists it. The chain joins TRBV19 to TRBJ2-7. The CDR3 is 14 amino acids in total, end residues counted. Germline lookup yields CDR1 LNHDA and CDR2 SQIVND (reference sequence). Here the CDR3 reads CASSIPSIPSSLEL.

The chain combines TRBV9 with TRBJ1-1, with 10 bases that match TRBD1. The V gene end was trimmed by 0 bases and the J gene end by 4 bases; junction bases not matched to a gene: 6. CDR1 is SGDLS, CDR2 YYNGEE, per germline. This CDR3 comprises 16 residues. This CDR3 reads CASSVAGQGGGTEAFF. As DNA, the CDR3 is TGTGCCAGCAGCGTAGCAGGACAGGGGGGAGGCACTGAAGCTTTCTTT.

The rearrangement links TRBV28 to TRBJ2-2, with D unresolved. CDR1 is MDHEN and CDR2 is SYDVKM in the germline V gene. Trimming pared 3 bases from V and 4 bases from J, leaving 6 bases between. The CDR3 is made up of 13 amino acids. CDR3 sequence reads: CASSLARTGELFF. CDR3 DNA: TGTGCCAGCAGTTTGGCTCGCACCGGGGAGCTGTTTTTT.

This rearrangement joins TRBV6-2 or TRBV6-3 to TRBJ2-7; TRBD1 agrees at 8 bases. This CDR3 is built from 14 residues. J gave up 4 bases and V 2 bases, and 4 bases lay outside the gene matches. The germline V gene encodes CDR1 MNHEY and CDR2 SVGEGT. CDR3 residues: CASSYNRGSYEQYF. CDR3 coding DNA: TGTGCCAGCAGTTACAACAGGGGGAGTTACGAGCAGTACTTC.

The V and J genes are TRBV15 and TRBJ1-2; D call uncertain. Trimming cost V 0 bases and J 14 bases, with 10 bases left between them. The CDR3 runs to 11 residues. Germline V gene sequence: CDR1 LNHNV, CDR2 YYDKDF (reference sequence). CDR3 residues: CATSRDGVPTF. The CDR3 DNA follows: TGTGCCACCAGCAGAGATGGGGTCCCTACCTTC. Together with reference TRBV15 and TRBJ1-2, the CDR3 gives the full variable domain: DAMVIQNPRYQVTQFGKPVTLSCSQTLNHNVMYWYQQKSSQAPKLLFHYYDKDFNNEADTPDNFQSRRPNTSFCFLDIRSPGLGDTAMYLCATSRDGVPTFGSGTRLTVV.

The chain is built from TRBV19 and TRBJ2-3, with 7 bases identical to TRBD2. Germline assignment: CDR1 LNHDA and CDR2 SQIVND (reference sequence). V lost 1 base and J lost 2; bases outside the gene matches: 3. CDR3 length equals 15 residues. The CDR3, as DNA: TGTGCCAGTAGTATAGCGGGAGGACTCACAGATACGCAGTATTTT. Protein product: CASSIAGGLTDTQYF.

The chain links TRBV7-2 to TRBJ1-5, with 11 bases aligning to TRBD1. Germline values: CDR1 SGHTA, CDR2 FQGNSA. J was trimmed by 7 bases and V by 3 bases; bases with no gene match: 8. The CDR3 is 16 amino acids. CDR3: CASSFGTGGNAQPQHF. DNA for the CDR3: TGTGCCAGCAGCTTTGGGACAGGGGGGAACGCCCAGCCCCAGCATTTT.

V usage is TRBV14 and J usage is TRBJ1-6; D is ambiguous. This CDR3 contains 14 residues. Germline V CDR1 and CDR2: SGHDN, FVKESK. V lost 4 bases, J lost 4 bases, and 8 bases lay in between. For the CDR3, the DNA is TGTGCCAGCAGCCCCGAATGGTATAATTCACCCCTCCACTTT. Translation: CASSPEWYNSPLHF.

CDR3 coding DNA: TGTGCCAGCAGCTTAGCCCAGGGCGGTAGGGCCGGGGAGCTGTTTTTT. This translates into CASSLAQGGRAGELFF. The rearrangement links TRBV7-7 to TRBJ2-2, with D possibly being TRBD1 (5 bases). V lost 0 bases and J lost 6, with 14 bases in between. The CDR3 runs 16 residues. Per germline, CDR1 SSHAT and CDR2 FNYEAQ (reference sequence).

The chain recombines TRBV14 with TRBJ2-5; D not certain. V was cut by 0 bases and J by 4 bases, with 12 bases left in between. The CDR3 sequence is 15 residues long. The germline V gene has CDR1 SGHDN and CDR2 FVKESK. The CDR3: CASSQDHGVRETQYF. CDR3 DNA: TGTGCCAGCAGCCAAGATCATGGAGTTAGAGAGACCCAGTACTTC.

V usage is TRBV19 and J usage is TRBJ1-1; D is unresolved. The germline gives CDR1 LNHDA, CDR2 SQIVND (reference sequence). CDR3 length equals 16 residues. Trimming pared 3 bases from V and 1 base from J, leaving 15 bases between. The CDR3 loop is CASSMIDRMKNTEAFF. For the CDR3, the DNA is TGTGCCAGTAGTATGATAGATCGCATGAAGAACACTGAAGCTTTCTTT.

The CDR3: CASSLAGGSSTDTQYF. The DNA for the CDR3 is TGTGCCAGCAGCTTAGCCGGGGGGTCTAGCACAGATACGCAGTATTTT. The chain joins TRBV11-3 to TRBJ2-3; 7 nucleotides match TRBD2. This CDR3 is 16 amino acids long. Germline CDR1 and CDR2: SGHNT and YENEEA. J was trimmed by 0 bases and V by 1 base; bases with no gene match: 4.

The CDR3 loop reads CASSEWDYGYTF. CDR3 nucleotides: TGTGCCAGCAGTGAATGGGACTATGGCTACACCTTC. The V call is TRBV2, the J call TRBJ1-2; no definite D call. Germline CDR1 reads SNHLY; CDR2 reads FYNNEI. V was trimmed by 2 bases and J by 3 bases, leaving 4 bases between them. The CDR3 consists of 12 residues.

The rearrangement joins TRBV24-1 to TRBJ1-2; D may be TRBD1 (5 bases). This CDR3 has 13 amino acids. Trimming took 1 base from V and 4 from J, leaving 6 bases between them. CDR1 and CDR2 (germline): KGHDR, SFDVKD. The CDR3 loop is CATSDFTGYGYTF. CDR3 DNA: TGTGCCACCAGTGATTTTACAGGCTATGGCTACACCTTC.

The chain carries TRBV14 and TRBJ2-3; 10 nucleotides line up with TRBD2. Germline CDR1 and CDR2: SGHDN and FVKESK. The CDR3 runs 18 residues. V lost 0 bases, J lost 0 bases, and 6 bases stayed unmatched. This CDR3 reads CASSQDSSGRGSTDTQYF. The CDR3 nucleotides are TGTGCCAGCAGCCAAGATAGCAGCGGGAGGGGGAGCACAGATACGCAGTATTTT.

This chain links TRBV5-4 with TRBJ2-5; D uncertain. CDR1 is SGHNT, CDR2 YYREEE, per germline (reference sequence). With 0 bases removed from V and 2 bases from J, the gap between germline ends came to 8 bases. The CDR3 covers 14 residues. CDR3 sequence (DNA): TGTGCCAGCAGCTTGGCCCGGGCGCAAGAGACCCAGTACTTC. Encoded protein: CASSLARAQETQYF. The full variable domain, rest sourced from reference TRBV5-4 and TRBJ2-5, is ETGVTQSPTHLIKTRGQQVTLRCSSQSGHNTVSWYQQALGQGPQFIFQYYREEENGRGNFPPRFSGLQFPNYSSELNVNALELDDSALYLCASSLARAQETQYFGPGTRLLVL.

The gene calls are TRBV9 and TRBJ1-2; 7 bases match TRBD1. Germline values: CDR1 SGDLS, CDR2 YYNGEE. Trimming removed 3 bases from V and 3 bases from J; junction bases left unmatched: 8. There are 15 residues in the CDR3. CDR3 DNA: TGTGCCAGCAGCGCCGAGCGGGGACAGCACTATGGCTACACCTTC. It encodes CASSAERGQHYGYTF. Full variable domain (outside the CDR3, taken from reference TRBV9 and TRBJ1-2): DSGVTQTPKHLITATGQRVTLRCSPRSGDLSVYWYQQSLDQGLQFLIQYYNGEERAKGNILERFSAQQFPDLHSELNLSSLELGDSALYFCASSAERGQHYGYTFGSGTRLTVV.

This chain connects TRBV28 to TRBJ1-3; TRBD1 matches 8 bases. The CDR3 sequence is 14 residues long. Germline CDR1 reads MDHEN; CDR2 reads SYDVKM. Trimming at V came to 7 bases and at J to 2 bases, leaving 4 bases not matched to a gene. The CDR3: CASTLDRAGNTIYF. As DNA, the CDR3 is TGTGCCAGCACCCTGGACAGGGCTGGAAACACCATATATTTT. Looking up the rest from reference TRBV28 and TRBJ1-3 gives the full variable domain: DVKVTQSSRYLVKRTGEKVFLECVQDMDHENMFWYRQDPGLGLRLIYFSYDVKMKEKGDIPEGYSVSREKKERFSLILESASTNQTSMYLCASTLDRAGNTIYFGEGSWLTVV.

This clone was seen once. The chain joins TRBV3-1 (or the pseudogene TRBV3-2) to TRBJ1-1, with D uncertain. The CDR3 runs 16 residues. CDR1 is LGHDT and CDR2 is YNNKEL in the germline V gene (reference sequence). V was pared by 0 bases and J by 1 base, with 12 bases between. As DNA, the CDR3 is TGTGCCAGCAGCCAAGATCCCTGGACGGGGAACACTGAAGCTTTCTTT. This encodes CASSQDPWTGNTEAFF.

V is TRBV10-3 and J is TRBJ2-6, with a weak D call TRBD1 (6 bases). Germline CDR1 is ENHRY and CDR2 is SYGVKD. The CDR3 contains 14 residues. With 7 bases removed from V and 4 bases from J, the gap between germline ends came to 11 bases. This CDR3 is CAITGQLGANVLTF. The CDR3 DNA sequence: TGTGCCATCACCGGACAGTTAGGGGCCAACGTCCTGACTTTC.

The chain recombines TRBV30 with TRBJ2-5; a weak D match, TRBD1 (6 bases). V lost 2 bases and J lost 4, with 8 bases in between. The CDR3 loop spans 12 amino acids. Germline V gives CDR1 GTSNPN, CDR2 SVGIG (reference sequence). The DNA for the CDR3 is TGTGCCTGGAGTAGGACAGCAGAGACCCAGTACTTC. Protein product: CAWSRTAETQYF. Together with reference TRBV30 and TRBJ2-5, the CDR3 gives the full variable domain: SQTIHQWPATLVQPVGSPLSLECTVEGTSNPNLYWYRQAAGRGLQLLFYSVGIGQISSEVPQNLSASRPQDRQFILSSKKLLLSDSGFYLCAWSRTAETQYFGPGTRLLVL.

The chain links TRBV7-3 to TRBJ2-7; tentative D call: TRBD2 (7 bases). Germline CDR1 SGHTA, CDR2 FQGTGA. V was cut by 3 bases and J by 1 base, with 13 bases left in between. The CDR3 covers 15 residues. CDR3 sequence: CASSLSGGQSYEQYF. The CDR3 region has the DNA TGTGCCAGCAGCTTGTCCGGGGGGCAGTCCTACGAGCAGTACTTC.

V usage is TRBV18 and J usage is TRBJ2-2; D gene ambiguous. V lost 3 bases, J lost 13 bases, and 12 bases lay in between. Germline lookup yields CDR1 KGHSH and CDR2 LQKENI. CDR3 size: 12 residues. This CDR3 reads CASSPDFKGLFF. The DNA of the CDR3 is TGTGCCAGCTCACCGGATTTTAAGGGGCTGTTTTTT.